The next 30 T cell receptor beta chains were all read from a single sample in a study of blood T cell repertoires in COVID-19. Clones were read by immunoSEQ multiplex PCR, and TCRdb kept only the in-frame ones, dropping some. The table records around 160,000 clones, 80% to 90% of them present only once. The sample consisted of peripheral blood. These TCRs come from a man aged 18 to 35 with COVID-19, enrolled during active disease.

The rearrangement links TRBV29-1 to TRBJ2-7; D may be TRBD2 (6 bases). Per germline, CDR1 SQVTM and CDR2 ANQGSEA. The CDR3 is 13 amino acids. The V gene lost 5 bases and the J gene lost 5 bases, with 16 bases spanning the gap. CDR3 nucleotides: TGCAGCGTTTGTTGGAGGGCTAGGGACGAGCAGTACTTC. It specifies CSVCWRARDEQYF.

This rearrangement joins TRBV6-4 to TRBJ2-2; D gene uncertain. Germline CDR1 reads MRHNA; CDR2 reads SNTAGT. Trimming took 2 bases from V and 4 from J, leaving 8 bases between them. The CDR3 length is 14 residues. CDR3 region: CASSDAFSTGELFF. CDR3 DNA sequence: TGTGCCAGCAGTGACGCCTTTAGCACCGGGGAGCTGTTTTTT.

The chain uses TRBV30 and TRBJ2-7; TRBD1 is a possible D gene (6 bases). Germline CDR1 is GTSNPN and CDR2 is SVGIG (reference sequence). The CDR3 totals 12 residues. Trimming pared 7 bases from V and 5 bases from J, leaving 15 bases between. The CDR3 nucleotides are TGTGCCTTAACAGGGAAACTTCACGAGCAGTACTTC. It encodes CALTGKLHEQYF.

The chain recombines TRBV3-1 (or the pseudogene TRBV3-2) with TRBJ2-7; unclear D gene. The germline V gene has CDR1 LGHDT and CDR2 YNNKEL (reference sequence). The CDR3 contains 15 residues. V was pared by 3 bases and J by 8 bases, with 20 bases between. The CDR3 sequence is CASSHNGDWVVKQYF. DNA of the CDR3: TGTGCCAGCAGCCATAACGGAGACTGGGTCGTAAAGCAGTACTTC.

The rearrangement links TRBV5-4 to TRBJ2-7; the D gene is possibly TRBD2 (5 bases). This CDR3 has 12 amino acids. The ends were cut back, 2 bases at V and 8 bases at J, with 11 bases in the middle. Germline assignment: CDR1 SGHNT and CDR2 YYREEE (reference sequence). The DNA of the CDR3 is TGTGCCAGCAGCTTAGGGTCGGGAAAGCAGTACTTC. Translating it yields CASSLGSGKQYF.

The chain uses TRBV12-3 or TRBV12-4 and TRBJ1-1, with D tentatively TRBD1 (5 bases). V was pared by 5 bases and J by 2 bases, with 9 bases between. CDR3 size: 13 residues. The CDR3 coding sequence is TGTGCCAGCAGTGCCACAGGTAACACTGAAGCTTTCTTT. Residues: CASSATGNTEAFF.

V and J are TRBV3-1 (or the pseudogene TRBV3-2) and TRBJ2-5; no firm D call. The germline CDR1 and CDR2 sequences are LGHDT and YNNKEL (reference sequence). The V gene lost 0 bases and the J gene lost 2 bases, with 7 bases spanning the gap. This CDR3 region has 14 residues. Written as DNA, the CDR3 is TGTGCCAGCAGCCAAGATTTCCCTCAAGAGACCCAGTACTTC. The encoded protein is CASSQDFPQETQYF.

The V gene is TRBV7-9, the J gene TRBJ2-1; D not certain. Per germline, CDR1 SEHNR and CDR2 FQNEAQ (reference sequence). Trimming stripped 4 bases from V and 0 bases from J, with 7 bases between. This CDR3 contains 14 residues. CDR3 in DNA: TGTGCCAGCAGCTGGGCAGCCTCCTACAATGAGCAGTTCTTC. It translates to CASSWAASYNEQFF.

CDR3 coding DNA: TGTGCCAGCAGCTGGAGAGGCAGTCACTCCTACGAGCAGTACTTC. The encoded protein is CASSWRGSHSYEQYF. The V gene is TRBV11-2, the J gene TRBJ2-7; the D is unclear. CDR1 is SGHAT, CDR2 FQNNGV, per germline. V lost 4 bases and J lost 0, with 13 bases in between. The CDR3 covers 15 residues.

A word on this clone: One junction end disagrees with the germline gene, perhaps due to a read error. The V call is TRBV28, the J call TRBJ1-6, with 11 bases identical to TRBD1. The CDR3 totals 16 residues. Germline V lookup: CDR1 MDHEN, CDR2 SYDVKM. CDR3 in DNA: TGTGCCAGCAGCACATCCGGGACAGGGGGTCGCTCACTCCTCCACTTT. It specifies CASSTSGTGGRSLLHF.

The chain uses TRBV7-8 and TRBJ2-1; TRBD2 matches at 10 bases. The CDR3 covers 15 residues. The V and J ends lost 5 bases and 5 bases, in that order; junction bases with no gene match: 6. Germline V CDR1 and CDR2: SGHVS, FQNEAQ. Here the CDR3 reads CASSLGTSANNEQFF. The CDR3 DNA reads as TGTGCCAGCAGCCTCGGGACTAGCGCCAACAATGAGCAGTTCTTC.

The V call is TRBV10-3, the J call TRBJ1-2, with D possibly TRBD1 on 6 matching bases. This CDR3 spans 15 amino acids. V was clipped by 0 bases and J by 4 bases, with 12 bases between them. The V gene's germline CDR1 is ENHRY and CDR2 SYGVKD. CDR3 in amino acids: CAISESGAPVYGYTF. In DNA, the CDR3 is TGTGCCATCAGTGAGTCGGGGGCGCCGGTCTATGGCTACACCTTC.

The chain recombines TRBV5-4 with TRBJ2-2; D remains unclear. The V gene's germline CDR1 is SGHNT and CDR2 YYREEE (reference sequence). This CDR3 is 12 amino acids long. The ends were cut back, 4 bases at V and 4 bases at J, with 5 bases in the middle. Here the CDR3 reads CASSRGTGELFF. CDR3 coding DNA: TGTGCCAGCAGCAGAGGCACCGGGGAGCTGTTTTTT.

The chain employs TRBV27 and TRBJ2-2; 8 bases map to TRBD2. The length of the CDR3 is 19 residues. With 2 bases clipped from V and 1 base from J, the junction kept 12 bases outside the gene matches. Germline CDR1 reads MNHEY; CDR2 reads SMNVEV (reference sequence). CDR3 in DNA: TGTGCCAGCAGTTTAACGGGACTAGGGGCTTCGGTGAACACCGGGGAGCTGTTTTTT. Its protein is CASSLTGLGASVNTGELFF.

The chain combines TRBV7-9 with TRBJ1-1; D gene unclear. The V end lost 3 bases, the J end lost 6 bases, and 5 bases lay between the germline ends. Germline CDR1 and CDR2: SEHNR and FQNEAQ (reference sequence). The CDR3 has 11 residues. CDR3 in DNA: TGTGCCAGCAGCTTTCGGGCTGAAGCTTTCTTT. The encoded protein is CASSFRAEAFF.

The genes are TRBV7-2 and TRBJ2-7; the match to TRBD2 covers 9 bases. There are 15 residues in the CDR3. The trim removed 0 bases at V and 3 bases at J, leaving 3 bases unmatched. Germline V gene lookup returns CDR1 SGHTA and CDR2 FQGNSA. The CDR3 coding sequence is TGTGCCAGCAGCTTAGCGTCTAGCGGGAACTACGAGCAGTACTTC. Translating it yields CASSLASSGNYEQYF.

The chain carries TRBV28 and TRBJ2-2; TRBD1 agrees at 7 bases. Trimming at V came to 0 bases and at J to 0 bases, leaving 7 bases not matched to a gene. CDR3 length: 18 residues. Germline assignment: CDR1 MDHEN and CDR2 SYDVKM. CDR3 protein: CASSLWFRDSANTGELFF. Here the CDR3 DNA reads TGTGCCAGCAGTTTATGGTTCCGGGACAGCGCGAACACCGGGGAGCTGTTTTTT.

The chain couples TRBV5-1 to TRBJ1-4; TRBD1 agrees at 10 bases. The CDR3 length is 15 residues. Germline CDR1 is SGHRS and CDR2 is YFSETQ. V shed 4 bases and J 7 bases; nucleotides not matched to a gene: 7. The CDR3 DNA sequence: TGCGCCAGCAGCCTAAGGACAGGGGGGGCTGAAAAACTGTTTTTT. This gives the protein CASSLRTGGAEKLFF. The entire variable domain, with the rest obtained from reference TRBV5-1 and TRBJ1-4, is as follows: KAGVTQTPRYLIKTRGQQVTLSCSPISGHRSVSWYQQTPGQGLQFLFEYFSETQRNKGNFPGRFSGRQFSNSRSEMNVSTLELGDSALYLCASSLRTGGAEKLFFGSGTQLSVL.

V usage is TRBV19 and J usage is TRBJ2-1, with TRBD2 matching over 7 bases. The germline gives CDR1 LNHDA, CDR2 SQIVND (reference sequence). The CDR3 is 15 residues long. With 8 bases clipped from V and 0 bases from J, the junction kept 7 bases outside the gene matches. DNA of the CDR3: TGTGCCAGTGGACTAGTTCCGAGCTCCTACAATGAGCAGTTCTTC. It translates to CASGLVPSSYNEQFF.

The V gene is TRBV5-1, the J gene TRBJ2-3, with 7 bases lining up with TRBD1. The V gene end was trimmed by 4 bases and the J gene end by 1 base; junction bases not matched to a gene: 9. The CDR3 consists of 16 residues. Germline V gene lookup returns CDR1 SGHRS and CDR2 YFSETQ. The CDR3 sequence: CASSITSGGGTDTQYF. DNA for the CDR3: TGCGCCAGCAGCATTACGTCAGGGGGTGGCACAGATACGCAGTATTTT.

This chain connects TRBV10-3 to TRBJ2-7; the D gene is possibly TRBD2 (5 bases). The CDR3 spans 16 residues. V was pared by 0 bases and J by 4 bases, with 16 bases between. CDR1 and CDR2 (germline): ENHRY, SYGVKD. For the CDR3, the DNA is TGTGCCATCAGTGAGTCGACTGCAGCCGAGGGTTACGAGCAGTACTTC. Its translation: CAISESTAAEGYEQYF.

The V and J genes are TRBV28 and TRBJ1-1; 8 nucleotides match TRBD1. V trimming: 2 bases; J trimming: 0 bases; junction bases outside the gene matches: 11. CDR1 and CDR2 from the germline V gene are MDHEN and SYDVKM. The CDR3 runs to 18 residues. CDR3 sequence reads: CASSLAGQAGLLNTEAFF. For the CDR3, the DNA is TGTGCCAGCAGTTTAGCGGGACAGGCCGGACTCCTGAACACTGAAGCTTTCTTT.

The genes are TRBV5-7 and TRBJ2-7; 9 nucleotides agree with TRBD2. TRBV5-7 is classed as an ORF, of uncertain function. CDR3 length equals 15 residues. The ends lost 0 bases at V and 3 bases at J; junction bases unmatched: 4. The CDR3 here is CASSLGLAGIYEQYF. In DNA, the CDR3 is TGTGCCAGCAGCTTGGGGCTAGCGGGAATCTACGAGCAGTACTTC.

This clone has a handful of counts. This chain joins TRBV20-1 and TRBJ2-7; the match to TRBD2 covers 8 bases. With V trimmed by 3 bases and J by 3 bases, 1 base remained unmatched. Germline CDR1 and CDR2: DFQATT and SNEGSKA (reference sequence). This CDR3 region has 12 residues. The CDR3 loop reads CSASSGDYEQYF. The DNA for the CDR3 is TGCAGTGCTAGTAGCGGGGACTACGAGCAGTACTTC.

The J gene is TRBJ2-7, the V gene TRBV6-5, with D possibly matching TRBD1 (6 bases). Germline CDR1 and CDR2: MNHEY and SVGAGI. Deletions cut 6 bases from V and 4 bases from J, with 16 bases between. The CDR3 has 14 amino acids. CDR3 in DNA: TGTGCCAGCAGGCCTGGACAGTTCGAGTACGAGCAGTACTTC. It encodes CASRPGQFEYEQYF.

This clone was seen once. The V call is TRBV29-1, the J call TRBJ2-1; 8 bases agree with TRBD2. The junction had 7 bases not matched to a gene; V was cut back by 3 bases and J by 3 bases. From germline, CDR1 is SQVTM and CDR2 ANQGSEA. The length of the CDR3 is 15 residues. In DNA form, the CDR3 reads TGCAGCGTTGAGGGTTATGCGGGAGGCTACAATGAGCAGTTCTTC. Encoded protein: CSVEGYAGGYNEQFF.

The CDR3 is CASSQPMMDWTQPDTQYF. The CDR3 DNA sequence: TGTGCCAGCAGCCAACCGATGATGGACTGGACGCAACCAGATACGCAGTATTTT. The genes are TRBV3-1 (or the pseudogene TRBV3-2) and TRBJ2-3; D may be TRBD2 (5 bases). The CDR3 runs to 18 residues. The germline V gene encodes CDR1 LGHDT and CDR2 YNNKEL (reference sequence). V was cut by 2 bases and J by 4 bases, with 22 bases left in between.

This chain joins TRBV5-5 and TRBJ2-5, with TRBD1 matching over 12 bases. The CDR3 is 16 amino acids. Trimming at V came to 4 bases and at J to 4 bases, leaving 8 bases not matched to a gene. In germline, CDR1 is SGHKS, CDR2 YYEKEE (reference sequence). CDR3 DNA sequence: TGTGCCAGCAGCCCCTCCGGGACAGGGGGCCGAGAGACCCAGTACTTC. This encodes CASSPSGTGGRETQYF. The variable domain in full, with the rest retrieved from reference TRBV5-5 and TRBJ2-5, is DAGVTQSPTHLIKTRGQQVTLRCSPISGHKSVSWYQQVLGQGPQFIFQYYEKEERGRGNFPDRFSARQFPNYSSELNVNALLLGDSALYLCASSPSGTGGRETQYFGPGTRLLVL.

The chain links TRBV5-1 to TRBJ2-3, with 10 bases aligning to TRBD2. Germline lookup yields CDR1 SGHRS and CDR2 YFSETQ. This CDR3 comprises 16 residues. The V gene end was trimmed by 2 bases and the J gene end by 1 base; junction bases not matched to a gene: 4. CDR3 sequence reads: CASSFGLAGGTDTQYF. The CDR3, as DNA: TGCGCCAGCAGCTTCGGGCTAGCGGGGGGCACAGATACGCAGTATTTT.

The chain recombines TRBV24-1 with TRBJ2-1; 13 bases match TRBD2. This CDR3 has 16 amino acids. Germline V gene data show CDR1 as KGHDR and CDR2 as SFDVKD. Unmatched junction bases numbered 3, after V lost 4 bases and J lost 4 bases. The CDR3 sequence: CATSERTSGGYNEQFF. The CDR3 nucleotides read TGTGCCACCAGTGAACGGACTAGCGGGGGTTACAATGAGCAGTTCTTC.